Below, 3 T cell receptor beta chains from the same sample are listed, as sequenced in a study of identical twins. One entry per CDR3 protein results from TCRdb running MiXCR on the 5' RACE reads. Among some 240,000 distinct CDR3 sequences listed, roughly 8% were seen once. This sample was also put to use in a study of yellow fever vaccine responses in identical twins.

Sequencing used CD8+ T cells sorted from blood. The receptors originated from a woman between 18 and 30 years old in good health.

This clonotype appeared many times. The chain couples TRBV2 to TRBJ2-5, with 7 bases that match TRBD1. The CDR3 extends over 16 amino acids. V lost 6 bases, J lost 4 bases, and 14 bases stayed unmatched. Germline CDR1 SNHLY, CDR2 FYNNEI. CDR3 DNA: TGTGCCAGCAGGGAATTACCGGACAGGTTATTAGAGACCCAGTACTTC. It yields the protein CASRELPDRLLETQYF.

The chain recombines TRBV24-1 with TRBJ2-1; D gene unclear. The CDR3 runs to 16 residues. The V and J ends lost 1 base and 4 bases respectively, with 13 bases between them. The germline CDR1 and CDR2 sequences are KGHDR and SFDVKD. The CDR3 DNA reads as TGTGCCACCAGTGATTTTAGGGCGGAACGTTACAATGAGCAGTTCTTC. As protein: CATSDFRAERYNEQFF.

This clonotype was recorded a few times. This CDR3 is CASSLLAGNYEQYF. Here the CDR3 DNA reads TGTGCCAGCAGCTTGTTAGCAGGGAACTACGAGCAGTACTTC. The chain uses TRBV5-6 and TRBJ2-7; D perhaps matches TRBD1 (5 bases). Germline V lookup: CDR1 SGHDT, CDR2 YYEEEE. The CDR3 runs to 14 residues. V dropped 1 base and J dropped 3 bases, with 11 bases sitting between them.